One T cell receptor beta chain is described in this entry. Its antigen is undetermined. This sample was taken from a study of identical twins. The study's findings and limits: Analyses of zero insertions could be partly confounded by invariant MAIT and iNKT cells.

TCRdb processed the 5' RACE reads anew with MiXCR; each CDR3 protein has one entry. Here the sample spans 200,000 to 250,000 distinct CDR3 sequences, roughly 7% being singletons. Deletions cut 0 bases from V and 5 bases from J, with 13 bases between. The germline V gene has CDR1 DFQATT and CDR2 SNEGSKA (reference sequence). The CDR3 has 15 residues. These data also featured in a second study, about yellow fever vaccine responses in identical twins. As that study records: Reports say the vaccine T cell response in twins looked partly convergent and partly personalized.

The sample was memory (CD45RO+) T cells sorted from blood. This TCR came from a woman between 18 and 29 years old in good health. The chain carries TRBV20-1 and TRBJ2-2; D may be TRBD1 or TRBD2 (6 bases each). CDR3 DNA: TGCAGTGCTAGAGATTACGGGGGCGGGACCGGGGAGCTGTTTTTT. Its protein is CSARDYGGGTGELFF.